This entry describes one T cell receptor beta chain. Its target antigen remains unknown. No base quality values were provided; no much bigger clone lies one nucleotide off. These data originate in a study of shared clonotypes between healthy human individuals (dated by TCRdb to 2020 to 2021). Background for the entire study: The cohort comprised two women and a few men aged 18 to 49 years. For each donor, three plates each were used for CD4 naive and CD4 memory, two plates were used for CD8 naive, and one plate was used for CD8 memory. To estimate repertoire size and how much clonotype sharing occurs between individuals, the study deeply sequenced the blood TCR repertoires of roughly 5 healthy adults. Libraries were prepared and TCR repertoires were sequenced by different laboratories using diverse techniques, in order to increase sequencing depth and limit assay-specific biases. Between about 0.8 and 9 billion PBMCs per donor were obtained by leukapheresis. Broader findings and caveats from the paper: Rarefaction of sorted-subset datasets indicated incomplete sequencing despite the large sequencing depth. Only blood was sampled, and tissue TCR repertoires likely differ from those in blood. When several donors were compared, the shared fraction of clonotypes was around 5% for naive CD4, more than 3% for naive CD8, roughly 2.3% for memory CD4, and approximately 0.4% for memory CD8. Naive subsets generally had larger estimated clonotype richness than memory subsets. Clonotypes shared by all four sorted-subset donors showed higher generation probabilities than non-shared clonotypes. Pairwise subsampling indicated that sequencing depth was expected to affect the degree of clonotype sharing among donors. Because the study included a small number of donors, the genetic and exposure-history diversity represented was limited.

Cut back by 4 bases and 0 bases, the V and J ends lie 10 bases apart. CDR3 length: 15 amino acids, cysteine to phenylalanine. Only the CDR3 DNA is retained, 45 bases long and in frame from the first base. The germline V gene supplies CDR1 LGHNA and CDR2 YSLEER. CD8 naive samples were CD45RO-negative cells positively selected for CCR7, giving a CD45RA+CCR7+ population that excluded TemRA cells. The donors were healthy, HIV-negative adults with no recently reported acute infections or vaccinations. Every donor was a Caucasian adult living in Nashville, Tennessee, USA. Blood was collected by leukapheresis, and PBMCs were isolated by Ficoll-Histopaque density gradient centrifugation and then cryopreserved in liquid nitrogen vapor phase. Purity and quantity of every magnetically sorted T cell population were checked by analytical flow cytometry. Genomic DNA was isolated from every sorted fraction and measured by UV absorbance on a Nanodrop 2000c.

TCR CDR3 regions were amplified from genomic DNA by multiplex PCR using the deep immunoSEQ assay. Extracted genomic DNA from each cell subset was spread evenly across all wells of several immunoSEQ 96-well plates, with each plate serving as a replicate. For sorted subsets, about 210 ng of genomic DNA, equivalent to some 33,000 T cell genomes, went into each replicate PCR. Purified libraries were measured with a Qubit 3.0 fluorometer, size-checked on a Bioanalyzer 2100, and measured again with the KAPA Library Quantification kit. Each immunoSEQ 96-well plate was sequenced on its own single-read 150-cycle Illumina NextSeq 550 flow cell. Per the original workflow: Because only junctional sequences without quality scores were contained in the immunoSEQ output, filtering matching that applied to full-length reads could not be performed. Sequences were annotated with PyIR, a Python wrapper for IgBLAST v1.9, and V/J genes and CDR3 were assigned using IMGT germline references. Reads with weak V/J assignments (E-value above 1e-6), missing CDR3, stop codons, out-of-frame junctions, or ambiguous translated residues were removed. V3J clonotypes were defined as sequences sharing the same inferred V gene, J gene, and CDR3 amino acid sequence. Percentage overlap between repertoires was computed as shared unique clonotypes divided by the size of the smaller repertoire. RTK rarefaction, the Chao1 estimator, and Recon v2.1 estimates of unobserved clonotypes were used to assess repertoire richness. OLGA was used to compute generation probabilities for all TCRbeta clonotypes that the gDNA method yielded from four donors. TCRdb retrieved this table from immuneACCESS and kept in-frame rearrangements only. Not all clones are present; in checked studies, unresolved V genes account for under half, and no reason is known for the remainder. Clonal size and the V and J genes are those of that table, whereas D and trimming came from the DNA. The sample yields about 2.1 million clones; approximately 94% were counted once. The ten largest account for roughly 1.8% of the sample.

The TCR originated in a young man in good health. Some clones in this sample may be carry-over from other donors' samples. Sequenced input: naive CD8+ T cells from PBMCs. According to the study, the label for this sample's cell subset or site signals: CD45RA+CCR7+. The sequence links TRBV4-3 to TRBJ1-3; the D gene assignment is ambiguous. The encoded CDR3 is CASSPEVISGNTIYF. The base sequence is TGCGCCAGCAGCCCAGAGGTTATCTCTGGAAACACCATATATTTT.